This TCR beta chain was profiled in a study of shared clonotypes between healthy human individuals. Study-level results: Rarefaction exposed incomplete sorted-subset sequencing despite large depth.

The CDR3 loop spans 14 amino acids. Germline assignment: CDR1 MDHEN and CDR2 SYDVKM. With 5 bases removed from V and 4 bases from J, the gap between germline ends came to 15 bases. With regard to this clone: Its antigen remains unknown.

Replicate PCRs for sorted subsets used approximately 190 ng DNA; this equaled 30,000 to 35,000 T cell genomes. Sequencing was performed with immunoSEQ multiplex PCR; in TCRdb, only in-frame clones are kept and a portion is missing. Seen here are approximately 620,000 clones, approximately 97% observed once, and the top ten hold about 0.06%. What was sequenced was naive CD4+ T cells sorted from blood. Subset defined: CD45RA+ positively selected. The gene calls are TRBV28 and TRBJ2-7, with D possibly TRBD1 on 5 matching bases. The source is a woman under 40 in good health. For the CDR3, the DNA is TGTGCCAGCAGTGTGGACACGGGCCCTTACGAGCAGTACTTC. Its translation: CASSVDTGPYEQYF. Full variable domain (missing parts from reference TRBV28 and TRBJ2-7): DVKVTQSSRYLVKRTGEKVFLECVQDMDHENMFWYRQDPGLGLRLIYFSYDVKMKEKGDIPEGYSVSREKKERFSLILESASTNQTSMYLCASSVDTGPYEQYFGPGTRLTVT.